This record looks at one T cell receptor (beta chain) sequence and its context. These data originate in a study of technical replicates of blood from a few donors. Profiling relied on immunoSEQ multiplex PCR, and the TCRdb table lists in-frame clones only, not all of them. This sample has tens of thousands of clones; about 92% occur once, and the top ten carry around 4%. Sequenced sample: PBMCs. This sequence originates from a human donor in good health. Some clones in this sample may be carry-over from other donors' samples.

The CDR3 spells CASSFGQTYEQYF. The CDR3 DNA reads as TGTGCCAGCAGTTTCGGACAGACCTACGAGCAGTACTTC. The V gene is TRBV6-5, the J gene TRBJ2-7; maybe TRBD1 (6 bases). The CDR3 consists of 13 residues. Germline CDR1 MNHEY, CDR2 SVGAGI. Trimming pared 4 bases from V and 2 bases from J, leaving 9 bases between.